Each of the 25 T cell receptor delta chains below was sequenced from the same sample in a study of gamma-delta T cells after stem cell transplantation. TCRdb reapplied CATT to the RT-PCR reads. The sample yields 1,300 to 1,500 delta-chain clones, about half seen once. The specimen was gamma-delta T cells. The receptors stem from a human donor. It is not recorded whose cells these are; they may come from a transplant donor.

The rearrangement links TRDV2 to TRDJ1, with unresolved D. Trimming removed 0 bases from V and 8 bases from J, with 39 bases in between. The CDR3 consists of 22 residues. Germline CDR1 and CDR2: GEAIGNYY and EKD. CDR3 sequence (DNA): TGTGCCTGTGACACCGTTGCTGCAATTCCGCATACTGTTGTAGAGCGGGAGAAAAAACTCATCTTT. As protein: CACDTVAAIPHTVVEREKKLIF.

Worth noting for this clone: One base away lies a much larger clone, so this may be a sequencing read error. The chain joins TRDV2 to TRDJ3; TRDD3 matches 9 bases. After removal of 5 bases from V and 0 bases from J, the junction contained 4 bases not matched to a gene. CDR1 GEAIGNYY and CDR2 EKD come from the germline V gene. The CDR3 runs 17 residues. CDR3 protein: CACVLGESSWDTRQMFF. CDR3 nucleotide sequence: TGTGCCTGTGTACTGGGGGAAAGCTCCTGGGACACCCGACAGATGTTTTTC.

Regarding this clone: With only one base between it and a far larger clone, this is likely a read error. The rearrangement links TRDV2 to TRDJ3, with TRDD3 identical over 7 bases. The germline V gene has CDR1 GEAIGNYY and CDR2 EKD. The length of the CDR3 is 25 residues. In DNA, the CDR3 is TGTGCCTGTGACACCGTGAGTGGATGGGGGACCCCGCTTCGTTTATCGTCCTGGGGCACCCGACAGATGTTTTTC. It codes for CACDTVSGWGTPLRLSSWGTRQMFF.

Of note for this clone: A single base separates this from a much larger clone, so it may be a read error. Other DNA sequences within the sample encode an identical CDR3. V gene TRDV2 combines with J gene TRDJ1; 12 bases fit TRDD3. Germline lookup yields CDR1 GEAIGNYY and CDR2 EKD. The ends lost 0 bases at V and 1 base at J; junction bases unmatched: 8. The CDR3 extends over 18 amino acids. The CDR3 is CACDTILGDTRGTDKLIF. The CDR3 DNA is TGTGCCTGTGACACCATCCTGGGGGATACGCGGGGCACCGATAAACTCATCTTT.

V and J are TRDV1 and TRDJ1; D unclear. The V gene lost 3 bases and the J gene lost 11 bases, with 43 bases spanning the gap. CDR1 and CDR2 from the germline V gene are TSWWSYY and QGS. The CDR3 consists of 22 residues. The CDR3 loop reads CALGDLRLVWFDTPDYTGKLIF. The CDR3 bases are TGTGCTCTTGGGGACTTACGGCTGGTTTGGTTTGACACTCCCGACTACACCGGTAAGCTCATCTTT.

Concerning this clone itself: A much larger clone lies one base from this, so it may be a read error. The V call is TRDV2, the J call TRDJ1; 7 bases agree with TRDD3. Germline V lookup: CDR1 GEAIGNYY, CDR2 EKD. This CDR3 is 17 amino acids long. CDR3 loop: CACRSTQGWGYTDKPIF. In nucleotides, the CDR3 is TGTGCCTGCAGATCCACCCAAGGCTGGGGGTACACCGATAAACCCATCTTT.

For the CDR3, the DNA is TGTGCCTGTGACACTCTACTGGGGACCCTGGGCGATAAACTCATCTTT. This codes for CACDTLLGTLGDKLIF. This chain uses TRDV2 with TRDJ1, with 7 bases fitting TRDD3. The CDR3 length is 16 residues. CDR1 GEAIGNYY and CDR2 EKD come from the germline V gene. V lost 1 base to trimming and J lost 4 bases; unmatched junction nucleotides: 11.

The chain couples TRDV2 to TRDJ1, with 10 bases fitting TRDD3. The CDR3 totals 16 residues. V shed 3 bases, J shed 4 bases, and the junction held 10 bases outside the gene matches. Per the germline V gene, CDR1 is GEAIGNYY and CDR2 is EKD. In DNA, the CDR3 is TGTGCCTGTGACTCACTGGGGGATGAACGGAGCGATAAACTCATCTTT. Amino acid sequence: CACDSLGDERSDKLIF.

The CDR3 region has the DNA TGTGCCTGTGACACCGTAGTATTGGCTGGGGAACCGACCGATAAACTCATCTTT. Its protein is CACDTVVLAGEPTDKLIF. J is TRDJ1 and V is TRDV2; D is perhaps TRDD3 (6 bases). With 0 bases removed from V and 2 bases from J, the gap between germline ends came to 21 bases. In germline, CDR1 is GEAIGNYY, CDR2 EKD. The CDR3 sequence is 18 residues long.

As regards this clone: The likely explanation is a read error, given a far larger clone one base away. The chain is built from TRDV2 and TRDJ1; TRDD3 agrees at 13 bases. Germline V gene data show CDR1 as GEAIGNYY and CDR2 as EKD. V was clipped by 5 bases and J by 1 base; unmatched bases: 12. The CDR3 is made up of 18 amino acids. CDR3 region: CACGITPYWGIRTDKLIF. Written as DNA, the CDR3 is TGTGCCTGTGGCATCACCCCCTACTGGGGGATACGCACCGATAAACTCATCTTT.

Concerning this clone: A far bigger clonotype differs at one base, so this is likely a read error. The sample carries other DNA sequences with the same CDR3. This chain uses TRDV2 with TRDJ1, with 11 bases identical to TRDD3. The CDR3 contains 16 residues. The J segment lost 4 bases and the V segment lost 4 bases, leaving 10 bases of the junction unmatched. Germline V gene sequence: CDR1 GEAIGNYY, CDR2 EKD. The DNA for the CDR3 is TGTGCCTGTGATATGATGATGGGGGATACGCGCGATAAACTCATCTTT. This translates into CACDMMMGDTRDKLIF.

By share, this clone counts as large. The sample carries other DNA sequences with the same CDR3. The genes are TRDV2 and TRDJ3; TRDD3 matches at 9 bases. CDR1 and CDR2 from the germline V gene are GEAIGNYY and EKD. V was pared by 6 bases and J by 0 bases, with 5 bases of the junction left unmatched. The CDR3 contains 17 residues. In DNA, the CDR3 is TGTGCCTGTCTACTGGGGGAAAGCTCCTGGGACACCCGACAGATGTTTTTC. Translation: CACLLGESSWDTRQMFF.

The V call is TRDV2, the J call TRDJ1; TRDD3 matches at 9 bases. Germline values: CDR1 GEAIGNYY, CDR2 EKD. This CDR3 has 18 residues. With 0 bases clipped from V and 1 base from J, the junction kept 11 bases outside the gene matches. Here the CDR3 DNA reads TGTGCCTGTGACACCGTTAACGGGGGATACAAACCCACCGATAAACTCATCTTT. Its translation: CACDTVNGGYKPTDKLIF.

The V and J genes are TRDV1 and TRDJ1; 8 bases are a match to TRDD3. CDR3 length: 20 residues. From germline, CDR1 is TSWWSYY and CDR2 QGS. Trimming removed 4 bases from V and 3 bases from J; junction bases left unmatched: 22. CDR3 sequence: CALGAPRIPSYWGGSDKLIF. CDR3 DNA: TGTGCTCTTGGGGCCCCTAGGATCCCGAGTTACTGGGGGGGATCCGATAAACTCATCTTT.

The J gene is TRDJ1, the V gene TRDV2; 8 nucleotides agree with TRDD3. CDR1 and CDR2 (germline): GEAIGNYY, EKD. The CDR3 has 16 residues. With 1 base clipped from V and 0 bases from J, the junction kept 6 bases outside the gene matches. The CDR3 DNA reads as TGTGCCTGTGACACGCTGGGGGAACCGTACACCGATAAACTCATCTTT. As protein: CACDTLGEPYTDKLIF.

The gene calls are TRDV2 and TRDJ1, with 10 nucleotides matching TRDD3. CDR1 and CDR2 (germline): GEAIGNYY, EKD. This CDR3 has 15 residues. V shed 2 bases and J 3 bases; nucleotides not matched to a gene: 5. CDR3 amino acids: CACDKMGDTSDKLIF. The DNA of the CDR3 is TGTGCCTGTGACAAAATGGGGGATACATCCGATAAACTCATCTTT.

This clone has more than one count but fewer than ten. This may be a read error: a much more frequent sequence differs by one nucleotide. The J gene is TRDJ1, the V gene TRDV2, with a possible D match to TRDD2 (5 bases). The CDR3 covers 19 residues. The V gene's germline CDR1 is GEAIGNYY and CDR2 EKD. For the CDR3, the DNA is TGTGCCTGTGACACCGTTCGTTACCCTACTTTGGAGTACACCGATAACCTCATCTTT. It translates to CACDTVRYPTLEYTDNLIF.

Details on this clone: A far larger clone is off by one base, so a read error is likely. The gene calls are TRDV2 and TRDJ1, with 11 nucleotides matching TRDD3. This CDR3 has 16 amino acids. The V gene end was trimmed by 2 bases and the J gene end by 4 bases; junction bases not matched to a gene: 8. The germline V gene has CDR1 GEAIGNYY and CDR2 EKD. CDR3 protein: CACDMMMGDTHDKLIF. In DNA form, the CDR3 reads TGTGCCTGTGACATGATGATGGGGGATACGCACGATAAACTCATCTTT.

This chain uses TRDV2 with TRDJ3, with 12 bases that match TRDD3. Germline V gene lookup returns CDR1 GEAIGNYY and CDR2 EKD. This CDR3 contains 19 residues. With V trimmed by 3 bases and J by 3 bases, 8 bases remained unmatched. For the CDR3, the DNA is TGTGCCTGTGACCCCACTGGGGGATACCGAAGCTGGGACACCCGACAGATGTTTTTC. Its translation is CACDPTGGYRSWDTRQMFF.

For this clone: Since a much larger clone is just one base distant, this may be a read error. The sample has other DNA sequences that encode this CDR3 too. This chain links TRDV2 with TRDJ3; 10 nucleotides align to TRDD3. The CDR3 is made up of 20 amino acids. Germline CDR1 is GEAIGNYY and CDR2 is EKD. The CDR3 region has the DNA TGTGCCTGTGACACCGGCGGTGGGGGATACCATCCCTGGGACACCCGACAAATGTTTTTC. This codes for CACDTGGGGYHPWDTRQMFF.

In this sample, this clone turned up a few times. The V gene is TRDV2, the J gene TRDJ1; 10 nucleotides line up with TRDD3. The CDR3 sequence is 16 residues long. The germline V gene encodes CDR1 GEAIGNYY and CDR2 EKD. After removal of 3 bases from V and 2 bases from J, the junction contained 8 bases not matched to a gene. The CDR3 bases are TGTGCCTGTGACTCACTGGGGGATGAACGGACCGATAAACTCATCTTT. Protein sequence: CACDSLGDERTDKLIF.

A few counts support this clone. The V call is TRDV2, the J call TRDJ1; 7 bases line up with TRDD3. After removal of 4 bases from V and 1 base from J, the junction contained 14 bases not matched to a gene. Germline CDR1 GEAIGNYY, CDR2 EKD. This CDR3 has 17 residues. The CDR3 loop is CACDAWGTPGATDKLIF. CDR3 sequence (DNA): TGTGCCTGTGATGCGTGGGGGACCCCGGGGGCCACCGATAAACTCATCTTT.

In regard to this clone: A much larger clone differs by one base, so this may be a read error. The V and J genes are TRDV3 and TRDJ1; TRDD3 matches 13 bases. The CDR3 is 21 residues long. The V gene end was trimmed by 2 bases and the J gene end by 2 bases; junction bases not matched to a gene: 23. Germline assignment: CDR1 TVYSNPD and CDR2 GDNSRS (reference sequence). This CDR3 is CAFPAFRQPRTGGYGTDKLIF. The CDR3 region has the DNA TGTGCCTTTCCGGCCTTCCGACAGCCCCGTACTGGGGGATACGGGACCGATAAACTCATCTTT. Full variable domain (remainder filled in from reference TRDV3 and TRDJ1): CDKVTQSSPDQTVASGSEVVLLCTYDTVYSNPDLFWYRIRPDYSFQFVFYGDNSRSEGADFTQGRFSVKHILTQKAFHLVISPVRTEDSATYYCAFPAFRQPRTGGYGTDKLIFGKGTRVTVEP.

The chain carries TRDV2 and TRDJ1; D remains ambiguous. The germline V gene encodes CDR1 GEAIGNYY and CDR2 EKD. Trimming cost V 0 bases and J 2 bases, with 15 bases left between them. The CDR3 sequence is 16 residues long. The CDR3 DNA follows: TGTGCCTGTGACACCGTGCTCGAACGAGGGACCGATAAACTCATCTTT. As protein: CACDTVLERGTDKLIF.

The V and J genes are TRDV2 and TRDJ1; 10 bases fit TRDD3. The junction had 13 bases not matched to a gene; V was cut back by 3 bases and J by 1 base. This CDR3 has 18 residues. The germline gives CDR1 GEAIGNYY, CDR2 EKD. The CDR3 is CACDRIPTGDTLTDKLIF. Here the CDR3 DNA reads TGTGCCTGTGACCGCATTCCTACGGGGGATACGCTCACCGATAAACTCATCTTT.